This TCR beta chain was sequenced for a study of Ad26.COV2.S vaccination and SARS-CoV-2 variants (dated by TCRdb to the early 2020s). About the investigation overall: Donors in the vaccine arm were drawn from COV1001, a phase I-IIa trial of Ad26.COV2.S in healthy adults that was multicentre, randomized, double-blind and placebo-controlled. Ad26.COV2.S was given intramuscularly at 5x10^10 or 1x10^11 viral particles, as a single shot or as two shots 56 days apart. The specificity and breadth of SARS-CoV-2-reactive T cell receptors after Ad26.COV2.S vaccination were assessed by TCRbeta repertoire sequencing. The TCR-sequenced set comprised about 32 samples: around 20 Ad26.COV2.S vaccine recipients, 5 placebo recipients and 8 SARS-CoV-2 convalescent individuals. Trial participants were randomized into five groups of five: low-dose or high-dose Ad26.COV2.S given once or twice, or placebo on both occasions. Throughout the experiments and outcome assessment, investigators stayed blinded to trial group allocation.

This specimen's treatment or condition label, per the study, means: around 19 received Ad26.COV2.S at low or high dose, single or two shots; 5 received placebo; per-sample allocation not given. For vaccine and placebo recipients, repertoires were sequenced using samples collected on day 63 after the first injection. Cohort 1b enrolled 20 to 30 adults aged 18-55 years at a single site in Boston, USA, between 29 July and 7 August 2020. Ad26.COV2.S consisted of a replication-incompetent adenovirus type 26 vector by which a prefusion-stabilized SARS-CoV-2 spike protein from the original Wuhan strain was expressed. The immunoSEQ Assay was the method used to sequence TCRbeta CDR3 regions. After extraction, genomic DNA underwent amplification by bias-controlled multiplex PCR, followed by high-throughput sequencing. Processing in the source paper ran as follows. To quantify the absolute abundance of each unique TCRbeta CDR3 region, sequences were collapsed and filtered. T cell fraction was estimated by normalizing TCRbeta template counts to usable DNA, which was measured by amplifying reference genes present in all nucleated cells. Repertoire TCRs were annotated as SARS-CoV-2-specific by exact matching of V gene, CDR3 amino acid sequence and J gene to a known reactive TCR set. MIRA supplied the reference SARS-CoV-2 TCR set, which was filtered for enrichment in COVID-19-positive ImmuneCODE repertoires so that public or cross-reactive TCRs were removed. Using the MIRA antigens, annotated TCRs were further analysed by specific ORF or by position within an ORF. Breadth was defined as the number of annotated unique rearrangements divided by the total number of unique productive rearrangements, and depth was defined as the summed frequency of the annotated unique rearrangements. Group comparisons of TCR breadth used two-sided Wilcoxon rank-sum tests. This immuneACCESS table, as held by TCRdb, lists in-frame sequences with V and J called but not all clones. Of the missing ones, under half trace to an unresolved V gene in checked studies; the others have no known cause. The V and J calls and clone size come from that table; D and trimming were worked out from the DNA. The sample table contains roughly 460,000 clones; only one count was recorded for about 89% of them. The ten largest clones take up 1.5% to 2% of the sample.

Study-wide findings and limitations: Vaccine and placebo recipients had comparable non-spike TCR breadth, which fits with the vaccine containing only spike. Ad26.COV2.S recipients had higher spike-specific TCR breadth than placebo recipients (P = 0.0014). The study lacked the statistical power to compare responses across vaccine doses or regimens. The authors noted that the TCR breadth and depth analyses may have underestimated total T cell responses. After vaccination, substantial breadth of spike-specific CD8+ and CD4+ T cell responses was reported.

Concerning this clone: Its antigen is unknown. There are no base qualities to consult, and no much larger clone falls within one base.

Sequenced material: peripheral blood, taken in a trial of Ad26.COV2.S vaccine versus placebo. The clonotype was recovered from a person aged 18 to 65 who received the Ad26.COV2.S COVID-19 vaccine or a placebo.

The CDR3 reads as follows: CASLAGSLGTQYF. The DNA sequence follows: TGTGCGAGCCTAGCGGGAAGCCTAGGTACGCAGTATTTT. The V and J segments used are TRBV19 and TRBJ2-3, and 9 junction bases match TRBD2. The CDR3, from cysteine to phenylalanine, totals 13 residues. Of all the DNA, just the CDR3 is kept, 39 bases in frame from base 1. The germline V gene (reference sequence) gives CDR1 as LNHDA and CDR2 as SQIVND.